What follows are 15 T cell receptor beta chains derived from one specimen sequenced in a study of PD-1 blockade in classical Hodgkin lymphoma. This table comes from immunoSEQ multiplex PCR, and its TCRdb copy is limited to in-frame clones, with some not included. The sample includes tens of thousands of clones, roughly 92% seen only once; the top ten take roughly 0.29%. The time point here: cycle 4 day 1 (C4D1), after less than seven weeks of nivolumab. Following autologous stem cell transplantation, relapse occurred in every patient, and exposure to brentuximab vedotin varied. The study purified CD4+ T cells from thawed PBMCs using magnetic negative selection. The material was CD4+ T cells from blood, obtained before the fourth cycle of nivolumab. The receptors were sampled from a human donor with classical Hodgkin lymphoma.

This chain links TRBV2 with TRBJ2-7; D may correspond to TRBD1 or TRBD2 (5 bases each). The CDR3 length is 13 residues. V gave up 7 bases and J gave up 5 bases, with 15 bases separating them. CDR1 and CDR2 from the germline V gene are SNHLY and FYNNEI. CDR3: CASNGDEAHEQYF. CDR3 DNA: TGTGCCAGCAATGGGGACGAGGCCCACGAGCAGTACTTC.

The chain couples TRBV11-2 to TRBJ2-3, with D possibly matching TRBD2 (6 bases). Trimming pared 4 bases from V and 0 bases from J, leaving 8 bases between. Germline V CDR1 and CDR2: SGHAT, FQNNGV. The CDR3 is 14 residues long. The CDR3 bases are TGTGCCAGCAGCTCCGGGACTAGCACAGATACGCAGTATTTT. Its translation is CASSSGTSTDTQYF.

V usage is TRBV6-5 and J usage is TRBJ2-3, with 12 nucleotides matching TRBD2. Germline-derived CDR1 and CDR2 are MNHEY and SVGAGI. The CDR3 extends over 15 amino acids. V shed 8 bases, J shed 4 bases, and the junction held 7 bases outside the gene matches. CDR3 sequence reads: CASGLAGLFSDTQYF. CDR3 DNA: TGTGCCAGCGGACTAGCGGGACTCTTTTCAGATACGCAGTATTTT.

The V gene is TRBV28, the J gene TRBJ2-7, with 12 bases aligning to TRBD2. J lost 7 bases, V lost 8 bases, and 21 bases had no gene match. The length of the CDR3 is 18 residues. The germline gives CDR1 MDHEN, CDR2 SYDVKM. In nucleotides, the CDR3 is TGTGCCAGCGTAAAGCTGTCGTGGCTAGCGGGAGGGCCGCGGGAGCAGTACTTC. This codes for CASVKLSWLAGGPREQYF.

The V and J genes are TRBV19 and TRBJ1-2; the match to TRBD1 covers 7 bases. CDR1 is LNHDA and CDR2 is SQIVND in the germline V gene (reference sequence). The CDR3 extends over 13 amino acids. The V segment lost 8 bases and the J segment 4 bases; nucleotides outside the gene matches: 7. The CDR3 DNA reads as TGTGCCAGTGGACAGACAGGGTCCTATGGCTACACCTTC. Its protein is CASGQTGSYGYTF.

The chain has TRBV5-4 and TRBJ1-1; 10 bases map to TRBD1. Germline V CDR1 and CDR2: SGHNT, YYREEE (reference sequence). This CDR3 is 15 amino acids long. The J segment lost 4 bases and the V segment lost 4 bases, leaving 7 bases of the junction unmatched. In DNA, the CDR3 is TGTGCCAGCAGCCGGGACAGGGGTGGTTTCACTGAAGCTTTCTTT. Translated, it gives CASSRDRGGFTEAFF.

The V call is TRBV6-5, the J call TRBJ2-7; 7 positions agree with TRBD1. Germline assignment: CDR1 MNHEY and CDR2 SVGAGI. The ends lost 5 bases at V and 13 bases at J; junction bases unmatched: 8. The CDR3 sequence is 11 residues long. The CDR3 coding sequence is TGTGCCAGCAGTAAACAGGGGTGGGTCTACTTC. Amino acids: CASSKQGWVYF.

The sample holds a few counts of this clone. The rearrangement joins TRBV7-2 to TRBJ1-1; D is uncertain. The V gene lost 3 bases and the J gene lost 1 base, with 6 bases spanning the gap. The CDR3 contains 13 residues. Germline-derived CDR1 and CDR2 are SGHTA and FQGNSA. The DNA for the CDR3 is TGTGCCAGCAGCTTTACCCAGAACACTGAAGCTTTCTTT. Its translation: CASSFTQNTEAFF.

The rearrangement joins TRBV7-9 to TRBJ2-2, with D possibly matching TRBD2 (5 bases). The CDR3 has 15 amino acids. Germline-derived CDR1 and CDR2 are SEHNR and FQNEAQ (reference sequence). The ends were cut back, 5 bases at V and 4 bases at J, with 14 bases in the middle. This chain's CDR3 is CASSPWPAGTGELFF. CDR3 DNA sequence: TGTGCCAGCAGCCCCTGGCCCGCGGGCACCGGGGAGCTGTTTTTT.

The gene calls are TRBV11-2 and TRBJ2-5; TRBD1 is a possible D gene (6 bases). There are 19 residues in the CDR3. V lost 1 base, J lost 1 base, and 22 bases lay in between. Germline V gives CDR1 SGHAT, CDR2 FQNNGV. This chain's CDR3 is CASSLGFVGAEPRQETQYF. The CDR3 region has the DNA TGTGCCAGCAGCTTAGGGTTTGTGGGGGCCGAGCCACGCCAAGAGACCCAGTACTTC.

The chain uses TRBV21-1 and TRBJ2-7; the listed D gene, TRBD2, was not tested against the DNA. TRBV21-1 is labeled a pseudogene. CDR3 length: 20 amino acids. In nucleotides, the CDR3 is TGTGCCAGCAGCAAAGCCTTAGGGACTAGCGGGAGGCCCGGTATTGACGAGCAGTACTTC. This codes for CASSKALGTSGRPGIDEQYF.

The chain is built from TRBV10-1 and TRBJ2-7, with 7 bases identical to TRBD1. CDR1 and CDR2 from the germline V gene are WNHNN and SYGVQD (reference sequence). CDR3 length: 15 amino acids. V lost 3 bases to trimming and J lost 1 base; unmatched junction nucleotides: 6. The CDR3 DNA is TGCGCCAGCAGTGACCAGGGACAGCGATCCTACGAGCAGTACTTC. It specifies CASSDQGQRSYEQYF.

This clone occurred once. The chain uses TRBV5-1 and TRBJ2-5; D unresolved. V lost 2 bases to trimming and J lost 4 bases, with 6 bases between them. The CDR3 has 12 amino acids. The germline CDR1 and CDR2 sequences are SGHRS and YFSETQ. CDR3 loop: CASSLVGETQYF. The CDR3 region has the DNA TGCGCCAGCAGCTTAGTTGGAGAGACCCAGTACTTC.

V is TRBV5-8 and J is TRBJ2-7, with D hard to call. The V gene lost 1 base and the J gene lost 3 bases, with 11 bases spanning the gap. Germline CDR1 and CDR2: SGHTS and YDEGEE. The length of the CDR3 is 14 residues. This CDR3 is CASSLQVHGYEQYF. The CDR3 region has the DNA TGTGCCAGCAGCTTGCAGGTCCATGGCTACGAGCAGTACTTC. Filled out from reference TRBV5-8 and TRBJ2-7, the complete variable domain reads EAGVTQSPTHLIKTRGQQATLRCSPISGHTSVYWYQQALGLGLQFLLWYDEGEERNRGNFPPRFSGRQFPNYSSELNVNALELEDSALYLCASSLQVHGYEQYFGPGTRLTVT.

The chain recombines TRBV12-5 with TRBJ1-4; D unclear. V lost 6 bases and J 7 bases, leaving 18 bases between the germline ends. The germline V gene encodes CDR1 LGHNT and CDR2 FRNRAP. This CDR3 region has 15 residues. The CDR3 reads CASGPTDGPGEKLFF. In DNA form, the CDR3 reads TGTGCTAGTGGCCCTACGGACGGACCCGGTGAAAAACTGTTTTTT.